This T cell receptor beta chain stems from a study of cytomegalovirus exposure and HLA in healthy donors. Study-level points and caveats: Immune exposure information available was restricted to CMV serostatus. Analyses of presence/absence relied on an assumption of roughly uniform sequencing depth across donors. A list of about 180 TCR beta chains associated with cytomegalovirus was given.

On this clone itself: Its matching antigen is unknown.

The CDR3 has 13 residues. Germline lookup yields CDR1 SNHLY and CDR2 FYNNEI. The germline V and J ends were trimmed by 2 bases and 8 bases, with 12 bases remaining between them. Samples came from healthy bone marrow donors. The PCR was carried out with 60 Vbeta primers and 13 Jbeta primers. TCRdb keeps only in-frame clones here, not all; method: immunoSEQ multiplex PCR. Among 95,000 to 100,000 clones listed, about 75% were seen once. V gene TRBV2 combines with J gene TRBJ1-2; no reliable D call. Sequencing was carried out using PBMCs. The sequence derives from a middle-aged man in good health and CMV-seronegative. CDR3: CASSEPGAPGYTF. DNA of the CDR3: TGTGCCAGCAGTGAACCAGGCGCCCCCGGCTACACCTTC.